This T cell receptor (beta chain) derives from a study of cytomegalovirus exposure and HLA in healthy donors. Across the study: A data release that came early held roughly 85 million unique TCRs from HLA-typed donors.

Remarks on this clone: Its antigen remains unknown.

Findings of the study overall: As was reported, the classifier diagnosed cytomegalovirus status with high specificity and sensitivity. Researchers reported that a few CMV-associated chains were confirmed in vitro as CMV antigen-specific. Information on immune exposure was restricted to one variable (CMV serostatus).

Trimming stripped 0 bases from V and 12 bases from J, with 9 bases between. Germline V CDR1 and CDR2: KGHSH, LQKENI. CDR3 length: 12 residues. Amplification used 60 Vbeta primers and 13 Jbeta primers. The table came from immunoSEQ multiplex PCR; TCRdb's copy has only in-frame clones and leaves some out. The data contain 190,000 or so clones, 75% to 90% of them seen just once; the ten biggest clones take up under 0.75%. The chain combines TRBV18 with TRBJ2-1; no clear D. The origin of this receptor is a boy aged 5-17 years in good health and CMV-seronegative. Sequencing input: PBMCs. The CDR3 region is CASSPPETPQFF. DNA for the CDR3: TGTGCCAGCTCACCACCAGAAACACCGCAGTTCTTC. Supplemented by reference TRBV18 and TRBJ2-1, the full variable domain reads NAGVMQNPRHLVRRRGQEARLRCSPMKGHSHVYWYRQLPEEGLKFMVYLQKENIIDESGMPKERFSAEFPKEGPSILRIQQVVRGDSAAYFCASSPPETPQFFGPGTRLTVL.